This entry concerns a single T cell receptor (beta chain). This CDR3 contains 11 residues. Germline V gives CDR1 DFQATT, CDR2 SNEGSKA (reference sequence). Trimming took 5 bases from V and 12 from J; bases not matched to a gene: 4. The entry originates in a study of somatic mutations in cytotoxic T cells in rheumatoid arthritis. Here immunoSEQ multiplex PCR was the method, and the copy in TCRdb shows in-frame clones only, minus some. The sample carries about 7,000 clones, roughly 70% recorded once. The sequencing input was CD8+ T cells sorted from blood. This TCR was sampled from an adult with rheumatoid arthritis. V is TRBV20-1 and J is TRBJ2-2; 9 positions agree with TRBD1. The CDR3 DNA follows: TGCAGTGCTCACAGGGGGCCGCAGCTGTTTTTT. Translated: CSAHRGPQLFF.